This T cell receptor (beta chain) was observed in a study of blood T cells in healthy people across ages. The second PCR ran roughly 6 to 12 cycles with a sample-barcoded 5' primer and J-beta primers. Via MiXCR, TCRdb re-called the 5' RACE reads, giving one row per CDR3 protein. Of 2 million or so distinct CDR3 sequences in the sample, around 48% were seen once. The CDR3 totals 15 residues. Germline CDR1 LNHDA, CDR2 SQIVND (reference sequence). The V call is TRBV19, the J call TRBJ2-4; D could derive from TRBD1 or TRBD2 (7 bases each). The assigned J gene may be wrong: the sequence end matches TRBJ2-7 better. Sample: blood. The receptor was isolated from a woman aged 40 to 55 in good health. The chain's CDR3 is CASSMGGTDPYEQYF. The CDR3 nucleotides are TGTGCCAGTAGTATGGGAGGGACAGACCCATACGAGCAGTACTTC.